This T cell receptor beta chain stems from a study of OX40 agonist ivuxolimab in advanced cancers. CDR3 size: 14 residues. Trimming took 6 bases from V and 8 from J, leaving 17 bases between them. Germline V gives CDR1 MNHEY, CDR2 SMNVEV (reference sequence). Sequencing used immunoSEQ multiplex PCR; TCRdb keeps in-frame clones, though not all of them. The sample records roughly 86,000 clones, about 93% being singletons. The gene calls are TRBV27 and TRBJ1-5; TRBD1 is a possible D gene (5 bases). The sample consisted of CD4+ or CD8+ T cells sorted from blood, taken in a trial of the OX40 agonist ivuxolimab. The receptor comes from an adult with an advanced solid tumor such as melanoma, head and neck, liver or kidney cancer. DNA for the CDR3: TGTGCCAGCAGGCGGGTCGGGGGGATGGAGCCCCAGCATTTT. Translating gives CASRRVGGMEPQHF.